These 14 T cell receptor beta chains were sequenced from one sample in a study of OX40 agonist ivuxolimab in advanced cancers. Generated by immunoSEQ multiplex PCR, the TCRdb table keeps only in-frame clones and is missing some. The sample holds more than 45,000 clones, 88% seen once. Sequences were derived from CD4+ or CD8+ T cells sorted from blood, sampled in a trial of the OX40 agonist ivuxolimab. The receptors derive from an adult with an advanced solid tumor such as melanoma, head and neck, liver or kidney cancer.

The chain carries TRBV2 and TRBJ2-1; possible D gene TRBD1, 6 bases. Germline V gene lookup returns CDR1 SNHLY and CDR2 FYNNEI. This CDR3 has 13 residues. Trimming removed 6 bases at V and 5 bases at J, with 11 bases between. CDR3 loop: CASSEQGNNEQFF. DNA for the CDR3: TGTGCCAGCAGCGAACAGGGTAACAATGAGCAGTTCTTC.

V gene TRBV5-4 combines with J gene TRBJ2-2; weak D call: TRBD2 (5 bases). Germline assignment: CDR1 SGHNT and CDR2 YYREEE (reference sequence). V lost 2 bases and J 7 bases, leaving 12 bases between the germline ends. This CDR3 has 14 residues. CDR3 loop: CASSLIGIDGELFF. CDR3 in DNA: TGTGCCAGCAGCTTAATCGGGATAGACGGGGAGCTGTTTTTT. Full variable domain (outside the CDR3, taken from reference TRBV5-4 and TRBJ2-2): ETGVTQSPTHLIKTRGQQVTLRCSSQSGHNTVSWYQQALGQGPQFIFQYYREEENGRGNFPPRFSGLQFPNYSSELNVNALELDDSALYLCASSLIGIDGELFFGEGSRLTVL.

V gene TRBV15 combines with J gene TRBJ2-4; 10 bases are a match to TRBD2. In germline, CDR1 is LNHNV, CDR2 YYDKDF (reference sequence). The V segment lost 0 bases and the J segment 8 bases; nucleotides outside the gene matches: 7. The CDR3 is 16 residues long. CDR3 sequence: CATSRDGLAGADIQYF. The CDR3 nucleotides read TGTGCCACCAGCAGAGACGGGCTAGCGGGAGCGGACATTCAGTACTTC.

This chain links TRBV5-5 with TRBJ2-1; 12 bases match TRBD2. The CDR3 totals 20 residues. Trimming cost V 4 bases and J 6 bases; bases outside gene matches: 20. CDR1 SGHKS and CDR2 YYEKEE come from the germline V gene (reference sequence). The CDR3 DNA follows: TGTGCCAGCAGCCAGTCTACGGTGGCTAGCGGGAGGGCCTACGTCAATGAGCAGTTCTTC. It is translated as CASSQSTVASGRAYVNEQFF.

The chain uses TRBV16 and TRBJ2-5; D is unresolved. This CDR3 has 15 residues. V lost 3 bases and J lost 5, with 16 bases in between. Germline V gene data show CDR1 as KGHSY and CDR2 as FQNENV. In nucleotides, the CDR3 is TGTGCCAGCAGCCATGGGGAATCCCGCCCGGAGACCCAGTACTTC. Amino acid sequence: CASSHGESRPETQYF. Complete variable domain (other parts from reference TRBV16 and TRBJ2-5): GEEVAQTPKHLVRGEGQKAKLYCAPIKGHSYVFWYQQVLKNEFKFLISFQNENVFDETGMPKERFSAKCLPNSPCSLEIQATKLEDSAVYFCASSHGESRPETQYFGPGTRLLVL.

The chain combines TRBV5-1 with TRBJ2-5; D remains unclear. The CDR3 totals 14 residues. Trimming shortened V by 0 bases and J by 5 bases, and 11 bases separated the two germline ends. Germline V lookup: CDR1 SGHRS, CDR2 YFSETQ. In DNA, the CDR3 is TGCGCCAGCAGCTTGGTGCTCGGCCCGGAGACCCAGTACTTC. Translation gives CASSLVLGPETQYF.

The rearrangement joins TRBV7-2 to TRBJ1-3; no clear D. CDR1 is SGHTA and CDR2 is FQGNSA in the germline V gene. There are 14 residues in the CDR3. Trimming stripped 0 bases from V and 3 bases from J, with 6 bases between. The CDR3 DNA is TGTGCCAGCAGCTTAGCGGACGGTGGAAACACCATATATTTT. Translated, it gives CASSLADGGNTIYF.

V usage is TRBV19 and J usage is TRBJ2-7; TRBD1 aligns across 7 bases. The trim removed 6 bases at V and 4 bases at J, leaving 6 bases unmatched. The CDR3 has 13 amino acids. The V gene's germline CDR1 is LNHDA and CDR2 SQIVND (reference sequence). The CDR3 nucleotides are TGTGCCAGTAGCCCCGGGACAGTGTACGAGCAGTACTTC. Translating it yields CASSPGTVYEQYF.

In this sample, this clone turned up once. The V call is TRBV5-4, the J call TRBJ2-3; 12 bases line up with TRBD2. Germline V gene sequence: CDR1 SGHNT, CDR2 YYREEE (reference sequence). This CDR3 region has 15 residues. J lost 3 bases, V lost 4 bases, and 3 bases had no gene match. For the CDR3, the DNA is TGTGCCAGCAGCGGGACTAGCGGGTCGACAGATACGCAGTATTTT. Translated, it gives CASSGTSGSTDTQYF.

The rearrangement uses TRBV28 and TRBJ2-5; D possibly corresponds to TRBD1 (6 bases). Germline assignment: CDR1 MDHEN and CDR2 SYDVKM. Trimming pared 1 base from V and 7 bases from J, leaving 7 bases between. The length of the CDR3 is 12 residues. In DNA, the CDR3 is TGTGCCAGCAGTTTATTAGGGGGGACCCAGTACTTC. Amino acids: CASSLLGGTQYF.

CDR3 DNA sequence: TGCGCCAGCAGTCCCGATGGGACTTACATGAACACCGGGGAGCTGTTTTTT. Translating gives CASSPDGTYMNTGELFF. The chain employs TRBV23-1 and TRBJ2-2; D might be TRBD2 (6 bases). TRBV23-1 is an ORF for which the function is uncertain. The V end was cut by 4 bases, the J end by 1 base, with 16 bases between. The CDR3 is 17 residues long.

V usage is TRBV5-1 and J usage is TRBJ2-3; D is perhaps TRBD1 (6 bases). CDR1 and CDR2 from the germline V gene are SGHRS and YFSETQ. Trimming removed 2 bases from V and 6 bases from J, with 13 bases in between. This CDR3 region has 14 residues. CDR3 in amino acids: CASSFEGVTDTQYF. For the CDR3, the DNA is TGCGCCAGCAGCTTTGAGGGGGTTACGGATACGCAGTATTTT.

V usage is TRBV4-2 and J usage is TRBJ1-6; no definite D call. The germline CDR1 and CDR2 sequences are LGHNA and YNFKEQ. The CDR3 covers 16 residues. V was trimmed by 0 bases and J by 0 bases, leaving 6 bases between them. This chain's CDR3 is CASSQDTSSYNSPLHF. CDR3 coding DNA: TGTGCCAGCAGCCAAGACACTAGCTCCTATAATTCACCCCTCCACTTT.

The CDR3, as DNA: TGTGCCAGTAGTATCGGTCCGAACACTGAAGCTTTCTTT. This encodes CASSIGPNTEAFF. The chain carries TRBV19 and TRBJ1-1; D call uncertain. Between the trimmed V and J ends, which lost 3 bases and 1 base, there was a span of 6 bases. The CDR3 has 13 amino acids. Germline-derived CDR1 and CDR2 are LNHDA and SQIVND (reference sequence).